The rows below give T cell receptor beta chains drawn from one sample of a study of blood T cells in healthy people across ages. TCRdb fed the 5' RACE reads into MiXCR, producing one record per CDR3 protein. The sample has 600,000 to 800,000 distinct CDR3 sequences; roughly 21% are singletons. Sequenced material: blood. The origin of the receptors is a man between 65 and 85 years old in good health. Both conserved end residues are part of each CDR3. The D gene is left open where the match is weak. The listing skips clone size in some rows; elsewhere it reads once, few, many or a size class.

j_gene: TRBJ2-1
d_gene: TRBD2
v_gene: TRBV5-1
abundance: few
CDR3aa: CASSPRGEGSYNEQFF
CDR3nt: TGCGCCAGCAGCCCACGGGGGGAGGGTTCCTACAATGAGCAGTTCTTC

j_gene: TRBJ1-6
d_gene: TRBD1
v_gene: TRBV7-2
abundance: few
CDR3aa: CASSVQTGAGSPLHF
CDR3nt: TGTGCCAGCAGCGTACAGACAGGGGCGGGTTCACCCCTCCACTTT

j_gene: TRBJ1-1
d_gene: TRBD1
v_gene: TRBV4-3
abundance: -
CDR3aa: CASSQRTGYTEAFF
CDR3nt: TGCGCCAGCAGCCAAAGGACAGGCTACACTGAAGCTTTCTTT

j_gene: TRBJ1-1
d_gene: -
v_gene: TRBV20-1
abundance: many
CDR3aa: CSAKLGRDTEAFF
CDR3nt: TGCAGTGCTAAATTGGGGAGGGACACTGAAGCTTTCTTT

j_gene: TRBJ2-5
d_gene: -
v_gene: TRBV20-1
abundance: few
CDR3aa: CSASSGTQYF
CDR3nt: TGCAGTGCTTCATCAGGGACCCAGTACTTC

j_gene: TRBJ2-3
d_gene: -
v_gene: TRBV2
abundance: -
CDR3aa: CASSEGLNTDTQYF
CDR3nt: TGTGCCAGCAGTGAGGGTCTTAACACAGATACGCAGTATTTT

j_gene: TRBJ2-7
d_gene: -
v_gene: TRBV29-1
abundance: few
CDR3aa: CSVESGSGEQYF
CDR3nt: TGCAGCGTTGAGTCGGGGAGTGGCGAGCAGTACTTC

j_gene: TRBJ2-3
d_gene: -
v_gene: TRBV7-9
abundance: few
CDR3aa: CASSRWSRAGSTDTQYF
CDR3nt: TGTGCCAGCAGCCGCTGGAGTCGGGCGGGTAGCACAGATACGCAGTATTTT

j_gene: TRBJ2-7
d_gene: -
v_gene: TRBV20-1
abundance: -
CDR3aa: CSASPPGPSYEQYF
CDR3nt: TGCAGTGCTAGTCCGCCGGGTCCATCCTACGAGCAGTACTTC

j_gene: TRBJ1-5
d_gene: -
v_gene: TRBV5-5
abundance: -
CDR3aa: CASSLLGGNSNQPQHF
CDR3nt: TGTGCCAGCAGCTTGTTGGGGGGGAACAGCAATCAGCCCCAGCATTTT

j_gene: TRBJ1-6
d_gene: TRBD1
v_gene: TRBV3-1
abundance: few
CDR3aa: CASSQDPKGALGQGVRSPLHF
CDR3nt: TGTGCCAGCAGCCAAGATCCGAAGGGGGCCCTCGGGCAGGGCGTTCGTTCACCCCTCCACTTT

j_gene: TRBJ2-3
d_gene: TRBD2
v_gene: TRBV5-8
abundance: few
CDR3aa: CASSAGTSGPGDTQYF
CDR3nt: TGTGCCAGCAGCGCTGGGACTAGCGGGCCCGGAGATACGCAGTATTTT

j_gene: TRBJ1-2
d_gene: -
v_gene: TRBV7-8
abundance: -
CDR3aa: CASSYDSDYTF
CDR3nt: TGTGCCAGCAGCTATGACAGCGACTACACCTTC

j_gene: TRBJ2-3
d_gene: TRBD2
v_gene: TRBV7-2
abundance: -
CDR3aa: CASSLWGTSGRARADTQYF
CDR3nt: TGTGCCAGCAGCTTATGGGGGACTAGCGGGAGGGCCCGGGCAGATACGCAGTATTTT

j_gene: TRBJ1-4
d_gene: -
v_gene: TRBV7-9
abundance: few
CDR3aa: CASSLGGNGEKLFF
CDR3nt: TGTGCCAGCAGCTTAGGAGGGAATGGTGAAAAACTGTTTTTT

j_gene: TRBJ1-2
d_gene: -
v_gene: TRBV21-1
abundance: -
CDR3aa: CASSNAADNYGYTF
CDR3nt: TGTGCCAGCAGCAATGCCGCGGATAACTATGGCTACACCTTC

j_gene: TRBJ2-3
d_gene: TRBD2
v_gene: TRBV6-6
abundance: -
CDR3aa: CASSYWLAGAANTDTQYF
CDR3nt: TGTGCCAGCAGTTACTGGCTAGCGGGAGCAGCTAACACAGATACGCAGTATTTT

j_gene: TRBJ2-2
d_gene: -
v_gene: TRBV10-3
abundance: few
CDR3aa: CAIAASLTAELFF
CDR3nt: TGTGCCATCGCGGCCAGTCTCACCGCGGAGCTGTTTTTT

j_gene: TRBJ2-5
d_gene: -
v_gene: TRBV6-5
abundance: few
CDR3aa: CASSYARTGKETQYF
CDR3nt: TGTGCCAGCAGTTACGCAAGAACAGGGAAGGAGACCCAGTACTTC

j_gene: TRBJ2-5
d_gene: -
v_gene: TRBV5-6
abundance: few
CDR3aa: CASSLYGKQETQYF
CDR3nt: TGTGCCAGCAGCTTGTATGGGAAACAAGAGACCCAGTACTTC

j_gene: TRBJ2-1
d_gene: -
v_gene: TRBV27
abundance: -
CDR3aa: CASSFGYGIHIDEQFF
CDR3nt: TGTGCCAGCAGTTTTGGGTACGGGATCCATATAGATGAGCAGTTCTTC

j_gene: TRBJ2-5
d_gene: -
v_gene: TRBV6-5
abundance: -
CDR3aa: CASSGSSQETQYF
CDR3nt: TGTGCCAGCAGTGGGAGTAGCCAAGAGACCCAGTACTTC

j_gene: TRBJ2-1
d_gene: -
v_gene: TRBV3-1
abundance: many
CDR3aa: CASSQEESSYNEQFF
CDR3nt: TGTGCCAGCAGCCAAGAGGAGTCCTCCTACAATGAGCAGTTCTTC

j_gene: TRBJ2-5
d_gene: -
v_gene: TRBV29-1
abundance: few
CDR3aa: CSVTGLSDQETQYF
CDR3nt: TGCAGCGTCACAGGGTTGTCAGACCAAGAGACCCAGTACTTC

j_gene: TRBJ2-1
d_gene: TRBD2
v_gene: TRBV11-1
abundance: few
CDR3aa: CAGSPLTSGPYNEQFF
CDR3nt: TGTGCCGGCAGCCCCCTAACTAGCGGCCCCTACAATGAGCAGTTCTTC